What follows is one T cell receptor (beta chain) and its context. Documented time point: newly diagnosed GD, antithyroid drugs for less than 3 months. From RNA extracted from PBMCs, the TCR library was made. An endocrinology department in Xi'an, China, supplied the patients. Looked up from germline, CDR1 is MDHEN and CDR2 is SYDVKM. V lost 11 bases to trimming and J lost 8 bases; unmatched junction nucleotides: 5. CDR3 length: 11 amino acids. The record originates from a study of regulatory T cells in long-lasting Graves disease. Arm-PCR of CDR3 regions and iRepertoire HTBI primers were used to build TCR beta libraries. MiXCR, applied by TCRdb to the multiplex PCR reads, yields one record per CDR3 protein. This sample has about 530,000 distinct CDR3 sequences, with about 15% found just once. A further study also used this sample, focusing on T cells in Graves' hyperthyroidism and ophthalmopathy. That work states: Researchers found most expanded thyroid clonotypes above 0.001 in blood as well. The model's output predicted ophthalmopathy at a median of roughly 6 months prior to onset.

The TCR sequence derives from a woman between 40 and 65 years old with Graves disease. V usage is TRBV28 and J usage is TRBJ2-1, with 8 bases fitting TRBD2. Specimen: peripheral blood mononuclear cells (PBMCs), collected at new diagnosis, from a patient treated with antithyroid drugs. CDR3 bases: TGTGCCGCGAGAGCGGGGGATGAGCAGTTCTTC. Its protein product is CAARAGDEQFF.